Given below is one T cell receptor beta chain in context. The table came from immunoSEQ multiplex PCR; TCRdb's copy has only in-frame clones and leaves some out. This sample carries some 500,000 clones, about 89% of them seen once, and the ten largest clones take less than 9%. Trimming took 5 bases from V and 7 from J; bases not matched to a gene: 3. Per the germline V gene, CDR1 is ENHRY and CDR2 is SYGVKD. The length of the CDR3 is 14 residues. The sample is drawn from a study of blood T cell repertoires in COVID-19. Looking at the study overall: Samples came from the United States, Italy and Spain, spanning acute and convalescent COVID-19.

Patients in Seattle were enrolled during active infection, then followed longitudinally. This receptor was taken from a woman between 45 and 60 years old with COVID-19, enrolled during active disease. The sequenced material came from peripheral blood. The chain carries TRBV10-3 and TRBJ2-1; the match to TRBD2 covers 12 bases. The CDR3 spells CAISRLAGENEQFF. CDR3 coding DNA: TGTGCCATCAGTAGACTAGCGGGGGAGAATGAGCAGTTCTTC.